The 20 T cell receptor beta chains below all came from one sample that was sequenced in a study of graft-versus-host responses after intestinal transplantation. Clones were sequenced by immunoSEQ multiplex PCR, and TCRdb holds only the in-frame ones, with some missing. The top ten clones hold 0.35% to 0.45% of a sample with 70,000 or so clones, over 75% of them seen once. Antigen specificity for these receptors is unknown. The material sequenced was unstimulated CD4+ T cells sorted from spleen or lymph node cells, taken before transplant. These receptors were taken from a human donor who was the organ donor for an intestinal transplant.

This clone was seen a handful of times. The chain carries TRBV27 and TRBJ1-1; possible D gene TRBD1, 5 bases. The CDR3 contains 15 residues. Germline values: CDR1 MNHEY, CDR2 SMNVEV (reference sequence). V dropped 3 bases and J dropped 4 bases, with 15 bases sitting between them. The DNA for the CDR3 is TGTGCCAGCAGTTTTTATGACGGGAGGGGCACTGAAGCTTTCTTT. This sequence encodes CASSFYDGRGTEAFF.

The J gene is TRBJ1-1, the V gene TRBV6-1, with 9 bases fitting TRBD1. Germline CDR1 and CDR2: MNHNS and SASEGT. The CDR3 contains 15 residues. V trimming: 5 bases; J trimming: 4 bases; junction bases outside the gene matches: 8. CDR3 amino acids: CASSLNRGRTTEAFF. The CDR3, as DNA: TGTGCCAGCAGTCTCAACAGGGGGCGGACCACTGAAGCTTTCTTT.

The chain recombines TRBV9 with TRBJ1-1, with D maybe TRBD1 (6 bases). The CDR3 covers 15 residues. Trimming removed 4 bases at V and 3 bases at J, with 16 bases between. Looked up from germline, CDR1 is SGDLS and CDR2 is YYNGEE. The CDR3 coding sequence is TGTGCCAGCAGCCCTACAGGGAATGGGGACACTGAAGCTTTCTTT. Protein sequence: CASSPTGNGDTEAFF.

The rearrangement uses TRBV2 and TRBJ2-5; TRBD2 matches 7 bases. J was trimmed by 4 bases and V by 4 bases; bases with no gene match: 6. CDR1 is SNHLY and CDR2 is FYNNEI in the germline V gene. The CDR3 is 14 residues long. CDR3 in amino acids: CASSVQWGGETQYF. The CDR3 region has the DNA TGTGCCAGCAGTGTCCAGTGGGGGGGAGAGACCCAGTACTTC.

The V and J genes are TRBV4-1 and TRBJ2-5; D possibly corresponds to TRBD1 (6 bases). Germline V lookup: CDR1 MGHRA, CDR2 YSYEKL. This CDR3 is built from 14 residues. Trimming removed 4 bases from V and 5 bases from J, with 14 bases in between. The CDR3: CASSPPDRRETQYF. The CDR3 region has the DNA TGCGCCAGCAGCCCCCCCGACAGGAGGGAGACCCAGTACTTC.

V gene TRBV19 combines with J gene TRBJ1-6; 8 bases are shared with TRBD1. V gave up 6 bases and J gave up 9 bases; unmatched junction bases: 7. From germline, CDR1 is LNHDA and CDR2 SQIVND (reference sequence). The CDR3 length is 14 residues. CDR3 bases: TGTGCCAGTAGGCTACAGGGGGAAATTTCACCCCTCCACTTT. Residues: CASRLQGEISPLHF.

For the CDR3, the DNA is TGTGCCAGCAGCCCTAAGGGCCTAGCGGGGGGGTTAAACACCGGGGAGCTGTTTTTT. Translating it yields CASSPKGLAGGLNTGELFF. The rearrangement joins TRBV4-2 to TRBJ2-2, with 12 bases fitting TRBD2. Germline trimming cut 4 bases from V and 2 bases from J; bases unmatched to any gene: 11. This CDR3 region has 19 residues. Germline V CDR1 and CDR2: LGHNA, YNFKEQ.

The CDR3 loop is CASSYPGGQLDTQYF. In DNA, the CDR3 is TGTGCCAGCAGTTATCCGGGGGGGCAGCTAGATACGCAGTATTTT. The chain couples TRBV4-2 to TRBJ2-3, with 8 positions matching TRBD2. V lost 6 bases to trimming and J lost 5 bases; unmatched junction nucleotides: 10. The CDR3 has 15 residues. Per the germline V gene, CDR1 is LGHNA and CDR2 is YNFKEQ.

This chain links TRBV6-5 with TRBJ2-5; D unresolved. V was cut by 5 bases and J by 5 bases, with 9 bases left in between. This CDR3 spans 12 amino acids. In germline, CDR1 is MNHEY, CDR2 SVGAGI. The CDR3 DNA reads TGTGCCAGCAGTCCAACAGTTGAGACCCAGTACTTC. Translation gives CASSPTVETQYF.

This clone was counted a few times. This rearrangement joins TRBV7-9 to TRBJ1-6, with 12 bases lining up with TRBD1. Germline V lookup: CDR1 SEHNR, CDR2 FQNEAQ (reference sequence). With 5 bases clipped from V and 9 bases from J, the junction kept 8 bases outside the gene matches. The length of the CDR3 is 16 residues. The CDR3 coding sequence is TGTGCCAGCAGCCAGAGGGGACAGGGGGCAGGTTCACCCCTCCACTTT. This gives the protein CASSQRGQGAGSPLHF.

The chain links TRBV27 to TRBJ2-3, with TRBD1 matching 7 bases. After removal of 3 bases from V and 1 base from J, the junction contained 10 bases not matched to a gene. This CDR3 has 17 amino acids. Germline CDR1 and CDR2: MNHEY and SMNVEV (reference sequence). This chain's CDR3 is CASSFRPGQTRTDTQYF. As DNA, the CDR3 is TGTGCCAGCAGTTTTCGACCGGGACAGACTCGCACAGATACGCAGTATTTT.

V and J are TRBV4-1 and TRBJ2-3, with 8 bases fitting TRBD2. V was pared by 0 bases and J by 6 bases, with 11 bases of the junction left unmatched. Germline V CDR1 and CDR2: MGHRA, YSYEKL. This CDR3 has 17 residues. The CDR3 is CASSQDPPGGGLDTQYF. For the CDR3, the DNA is TGCGCCAGCAGCCAAGATCCCCCCGGGGGGGGCCTTGATACGCAGTATTTT.

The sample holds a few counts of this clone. The CDR3 DNA follows: TGTGCCAGCAGTGAAAGGAGGGTAGGGGACACTGAAGCTTTCTTT. It translates to CASSERRVGDTEAFF. The chain uses TRBV2 and TRBJ1-1; weak D call: TRBD1 (5 bases). V dropped 2 bases and J dropped 3 bases, with 13 bases sitting between them. Germline CDR1 and CDR2: SNHLY and FYNNEI. The CDR3 consists of 15 residues.

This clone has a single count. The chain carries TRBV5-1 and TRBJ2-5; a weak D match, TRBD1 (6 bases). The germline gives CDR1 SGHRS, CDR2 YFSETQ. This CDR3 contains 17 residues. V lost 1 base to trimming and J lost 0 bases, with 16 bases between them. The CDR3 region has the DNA TGCGCCAGCAGCTTGTTGGGCGTGGGGGCGAACCAAGAGACCCAGTACTTC. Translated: CASSLLGVGANQETQYF.

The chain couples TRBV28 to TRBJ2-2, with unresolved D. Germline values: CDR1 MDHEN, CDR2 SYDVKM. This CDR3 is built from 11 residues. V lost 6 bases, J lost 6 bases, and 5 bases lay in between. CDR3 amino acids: CASSQSGELFF. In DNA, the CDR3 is TGTGCCAGCAGCCAGTCCGGGGAGCTGTTTTTT.

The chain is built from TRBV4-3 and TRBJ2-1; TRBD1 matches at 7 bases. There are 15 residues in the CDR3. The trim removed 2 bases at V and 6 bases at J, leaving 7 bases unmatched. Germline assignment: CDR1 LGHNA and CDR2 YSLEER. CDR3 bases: TGCGCCAGCAGCCAACGACAGGGTACCGTCAATGAGCAGTTCTTC. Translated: CASSQRQGTVNEQFF.

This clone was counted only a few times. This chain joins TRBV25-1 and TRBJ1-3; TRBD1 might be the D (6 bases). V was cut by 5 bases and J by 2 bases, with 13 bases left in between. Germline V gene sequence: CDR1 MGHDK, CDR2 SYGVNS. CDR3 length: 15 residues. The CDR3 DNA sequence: TGTGCCAGCAGTCCAGGGGTAATGGCTGGAAACACCATATATTTT. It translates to CASSPGVMAGNTIYF.

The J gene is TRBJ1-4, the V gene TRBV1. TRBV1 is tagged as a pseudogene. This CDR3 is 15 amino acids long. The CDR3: CTSSLGGATNEKLFF. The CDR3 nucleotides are TGCACCAGCAGCCTAGGCGGAGCAACTAATGAAAAACTGTTTTTT.

The CDR3 nucleotides read TGTGCCAGCAGGGGGGGGACTTCAAACACTGAAGCTTTCTTT. The encoded protein is CASRGGTSNTEAFF. The chain links TRBV6-1 to TRBJ1-1, with a tentative D call TRBD1 (5 bases). From germline, CDR1 is MNHNS and CDR2 SASEGT. CDR3 length: 14 residues. V dropped 6 bases and J dropped 2 bases, with 13 bases sitting between them.

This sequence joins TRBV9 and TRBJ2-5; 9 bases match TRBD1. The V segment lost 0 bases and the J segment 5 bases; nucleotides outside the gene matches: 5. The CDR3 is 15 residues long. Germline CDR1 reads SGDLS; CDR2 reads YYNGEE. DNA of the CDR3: TGTGCCAGCAGCGTAGGGGACAGGGTCTCGGAGACCCAGTACTTC. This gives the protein CASSVGDRVSETQYF. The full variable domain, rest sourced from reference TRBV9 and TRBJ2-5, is DSGVTQTPKHLITATGQRVTLRCSPRSGDLSVYWYQQSLDQGLQFLIQYYNGEERAKGNILERFSAQQFPDLHSELNLSSLELGDSALYFCASSVGDRVSETQYFGPGTRLLVL.